The sequence of this T cell receptor (beta chain) was determined in a study of graft-versus-host responses after intestinal transplantation. Study-wide results and limits: Early post-transplant HvG declines showed an association with peak circulating GvH clone levels.

Repertoires were generated with immunoSEQ multiplex PCR, while TCRdb's copy carries only in-frame clones and drops some. The sample carries 20,000 to 30,000 clones, approximately 83% recorded once. This clone was seen once. Its antigen remains unknown. The starting material was PBMCs, obtained approximately 450 days after intestinal transplant. The TCR sequence derives from a human patient who received an intestinal transplant, so some T cells may come from the graft donor.

The CDR3 DNA reads TGTGCCAGCAGTTACTATAGTAGCGGGAAAGAGACCCAGTACTTC. This encodes CASSYYSSGKETQYF. J is TRBJ2-5 and V is TRBV6-5; 8 bases map to TRBD2. The trim removed 1 base at V and 3 bases at J, leaving 4 bases unmatched. Germline assignment: CDR1 MNHEY and CDR2 SVGAGI. The CDR3 length is 15 residues.